Each of the 28 T cell receptor beta chains below was sequenced from the same sample in a study of blood T cell repertoires in COVID-19. Repertoires were generated with immunoSEQ multiplex PCR, while TCRdb's copy carries only in-frame clones and drops some. Among some 89,000 clones listed, 81% were seen once. The specimen sequenced was peripheral blood. Source of these receptors: a man aged 60 to 69 with acute or convalescent COVID-19.

V gene TRBV5-1 combines with J gene TRBJ1-1; tentatively, D is TRBD1 (6 bases). The V gene's germline CDR1 is SGHRS and CDR2 YFSETQ. The CDR3 is 15 residues long. V lost 4 bases to trimming and J lost 1 base, with 14 bases between them. In DNA, the CDR3 is TGCGCCAGCAGCACGCAGGGGCCCCCGAACACTGAAGCTTTCTTT. This sequence encodes CASSTQGPPNTEAFF.

This chain connects TRBV2 to TRBJ2-3, with 10 bases lining up with TRBD2. The trim removed 6 bases at V and 4 bases at J, leaving 7 bases unmatched. Germline-derived CDR1 and CDR2 are SNHLY and FYNNEI. The CDR3 runs 15 residues. CDR3 nucleotide sequence: TGTGCCAGCAGGGGGACTAGCGTAGGCGCAGATACGCAGTATTTT. Translation gives CASRGTSVGADTQYF.

The V and J genes are TRBV9 and TRBJ1-2, with a possible D match to TRBD1 (6 bases). V lost 2 bases, J lost 4 bases, and 12 bases lay in between. The CDR3 runs 14 residues. The germline V gene has CDR1 SGDLS and CDR2 YYNGEE. CDR3 sequence (DNA): TGTGCCAGCAGCGTGGACAGTCTGAGCTATGGCTACACCTTC. Translating gives CASSVDSLSYGYTF.

This chain links TRBV6-1 with TRBJ1-3; D not resolved. The CDR3 covers 16 residues. CDR1 and CDR2 from the germline V gene are MNHNS and SASEGT. V was trimmed by 0 bases and J by 2 bases, leaving 11 bases between them. The CDR3 loop reads CASSEAWREAGNTIYF. The CDR3 DNA is TGTGCCAGCAGTGAAGCGTGGAGGGAAGCTGGAAACACCATATATTTT.

This clone was seen once. The CDR3 DNA sequence: TGCGCCAGCAGCCCCGGGAAGGGACAGGGGGCCGAAAAACTGTTTTTT. Amino acids: CASSPGKGQGAEKLFF. The chain is built from TRBV5-1 and TRBJ1-4; 12 bases align to TRBD1. The germline V gene encodes CDR1 SGHRS and CDR2 YFSETQ. CDR3 length: 16 amino acids. V was clipped by 4 bases and J by 8 bases; unmatched bases: 9.

The rearrangement uses TRBV5-4 and TRBJ2-1; TRBD2 might be the D (6 bases). This CDR3 contains 15 residues. V dropped 4 bases and J dropped 0 bases, with 11 bases sitting between them. CDR1 and CDR2 from the germline V gene are SGHNT and YYREEE (reference sequence). CDR3 sequence reads: CASSRGTSSYNEQFF. In DNA, the CDR3 is TGTGCCAGCAGCCGCGGGACGAGCTCCTACAATGAGCAGTTCTTC.

The chain uses TRBV4-2 and TRBJ2-7, with 8 bases identical to TRBD1. Germline CDR1 LGHNA, CDR2 YNFKEQ. CDR3 length: 18 amino acids. Germline trimming cut 3 bases from V and 0 bases from J; bases unmatched to any gene: 13. Here the CDR3 reads CASSHLGQGSGFSYEQYF. CDR3 coding DNA: TGTGCCAGCAGCCACCTCGGACAGGGCTCCGGATTCTCCTACGAGCAGTACTTC.

The chain joins TRBV2 to TRBJ2-1; the match to TRBD1 covers 8 bases. J lost 3 bases, V lost 7 bases, and 2 bases had no gene match. Germline V lookup: CDR1 SNHLY, CDR2 FYNNEI. This CDR3 has 13 residues. The CDR3 loop is CASIQGDYNEQFF. The CDR3 DNA reads as TGTGCCAGCATACAGGGGGACTACAATGAGCAGTTCTTC.

Only a few counts were recorded for this clone. The chain combines TRBV30 with TRBJ1-2; perhaps TRBD1 as D (6 bases). The CDR3 sequence is 11 residues long. V shed 7 bases and J shed 5 bases, with 11 bases lying between them. Germline-derived CDR1 and CDR2 are GTSNPN and SVGIG (reference sequence). CDR3 in amino acids: CASGEGYGYTF. The CDR3 DNA reads TGTGCCTCAGGGGAAGGGTATGGCTACACCTTC. Complete variable domain (other parts from reference TRBV30 and TRBJ1-2): SQTIHQWPATLVQPVGSPLSLECTVEGTSNPNLYWYRQAAGRGLQLLFYSVGIGQISSEVPQNLSASRPQDRQFILSSKKLLLSDSGFYLCASGEGYGYTFGSGTRLTVV.

This clone was detected only a few times. The rearrangement links TRBV7-3 to TRBJ1-2, with 9 bases aligning to TRBD1. The CDR3 runs 15 residues. The V segment lost 3 bases and the J segment 7 bases; nucleotides outside the gene matches: 9. CDR1 and CDR2 from the germline V gene are SGHTA and FQGTGA. The CDR3 sequence: CASSFHLGTGLGYTF. CDR3 in DNA: TGTGCCAGCAGCTTCCATTTAGGGACAGGGCTTGGCTACACCTTC. The full variable domain, its missing parts supplied by reference TRBV7-3 and TRBJ1-2, is GAGVSQTPSNKVTEKGKYVELRCDPISGHTALYWYRQSLGQGPEFLIYFQGTGAADDSGLPNDRFFAVRPEGSVSTLKIQRTERGDSAVYLCASSFHLGTGLGYTFGSGTRLTVV.

This chain connects TRBV2 to TRBJ2-7, with 8 bases matching TRBD1. V trimming: 11 bases; J trimming: 7 bases; junction bases outside the gene matches: 13. In germline, CDR1 is SNHLY, CDR2 FYNNEI. The CDR3 consists of 13 residues. CDR3 nucleotides: TGTGCCGCCACCGGGACAGGAAAGTGGGAGCAGTACTTC. Residues: CAATGTGKWEQYF.

V is TRBV2 and J is TRBJ1-1; D is possibly TRBD1 (5 bases). V lost 6 bases to trimming and J lost 1 base, with 15 bases between them. The germline CDR1 and CDR2 sequences are SNHLY and FYNNEI. This CDR3 is 15 amino acids long. The CDR3 nucleotides are TGTGCCAGCAGCGTAGCGGGGCAGGGGAACACTGAAGCTTTCTTT. Translating it yields CASSVAGQGNTEAFF.

The chain carries TRBV19 and TRBJ1-4, with 9 bases that match TRBD1. Germline V CDR1 and CDR2: LNHDA, SQIVND (reference sequence). The CDR3 sequence is 14 residues long. The J segment lost 6 bases and the V segment lost 3 bases, leaving 2 bases of the junction unmatched. The CDR3 nucleotides are TGTGCCAGTAGTATCGGGACAGGGTATGAAAAACTGTTTTTT. Residues: CASSIGTGYEKLFF. Drawing the rest from reference TRBV19 and TRBJ1-4, the complete variable domain is DGGITQSPKYLFRKEGQNVTLSCEQNLNHDAMYWYRQDPGQGLRLIYYSQIVNDFQKGDIAEGYSVSREKKESFPLTVTSAQKNPTAFYLCASSIGTGYEKLFFGSGTQLSVL.

This clone was observed a handful of times. V is TRBV30 and J is TRBJ1-2; D is unclear. With 0 bases removed from V and 5 bases from J, the gap between germline ends came to 7 bases. Germline CDR1 and CDR2: GTSNPN and SVGIG (reference sequence). The CDR3 is 12 residues long. Here the CDR3 DNA reads TGTGCCTGGAGTGTGAGAGTGTATGGCTACACCTTC. Translating it yields CAWSVRVYGYTF.

V gene TRBV20-1 combines with J gene TRBJ1-4; D unresolved. This CDR3 spans 10 amino acids. CDR1 and CDR2 (germline): DFQATT, SNEGSKA (reference sequence). Trimming pared 4 bases from V and 8 bases from J, leaving 5 bases between. The CDR3 sequence is CSAIEEKLFF. CDR3 nucleotides: TGCAGTGCTATCGAGGAAAAACTGTTTTTT.

This clone was detected only once. V and J are TRBV5-4 and TRBJ2-4, with D possibly matching TRBD1 (7 bases). Looked up from germline, CDR1 is SGHNT and CDR2 is YYREEE (reference sequence). This CDR3 region has 14 residues. With 4 bases removed from V and 7 bases from J, the gap between germline ends came to 15 bases. The CDR3: CASSDRLGGNIQYF. Here the CDR3 DNA reads TGTGCCAGCAGCGACAGACTAGGGGGCAACATTCAGTACTTC.

The rearrangement joins TRBV10-2 to TRBJ2-3; D uncertain. V gave up 6 bases and J gave up 3 bases, with 7 bases separating them. This CDR3 is built from 12 residues. Germline loops: CDR1 WSHSY, CDR2 SAAADI. The CDR3 bases are TGCGCCAGCAGAGCGACGACAGATACGCAGTATTTT. This codes for CASRATTDTQYF.

CDR3 sequence: CASSRTSGRADGELFF. In DNA form, the CDR3 reads TGTGCCAGCAGCCGGACCAGCGGGAGGGCTGACGGGGAGCTGTTTTTT. J is TRBJ2-2 and V is TRBV3-1 (or the pseudogene TRBV3-2); TRBD2 matches 10 bases. J lost 7 bases, V lost 4 bases, and 9 bases had no gene match. This CDR3 is built from 16 residues. The germline gives CDR1 LGHDT, CDR2 YNNKEL (reference sequence).

The rearrangement links TRBV5-4 to TRBJ2-1; possible D gene TRBD1, 7 bases. Trimming stripped 1 base from V and 5 bases from J, with 16 bases between. This CDR3 contains 16 residues. Looked up from germline, CDR1 is SGHNT and CDR2 is YYREEE (reference sequence). The CDR3 DNA reads as TGTGCCAGCAGCTTGATAGGCAGGGGGGTGAACAATGAGCAGTTCTTC. Protein product: CASSLIGRGVNNEQFF.

V and J are TRBV9 and TRBJ2-7; 8 positions match TRBD1. The CDR3 runs 18 residues. With 0 bases clipped from V and 6 bases from J, the junction kept 17 bases outside the gene matches. The germline V gene has CDR1 SGDLS and CDR2 YYNGEE. CDR3 in amino acids: CASSVATGQQGGLFEQYF. DNA of the CDR3: TGTGCCAGCAGCGTAGCCACGGGGCAACAGGGGGGATTGTTCGAGCAGTACTTC.

This clone was observed a single time. V gene TRBV10-3 combines with J gene TRBJ2-2; 8 bases line up with TRBD1. The CDR3 is made up of 14 amino acids. CDR1 is ENHRY, CDR2 SYGVKD, per germline. V was pared by 1 base and J by 6 bases, with 1 base of the junction left unmatched. The CDR3 DNA is TGTGCCATCAGTGAGTTACAGGGGGCCGGGGAGCTGTTTTTT. Amino acid sequence: CAISELQGAGELFF.

This chain uses TRBV6-5 with TRBJ1-5; D perhaps matches TRBD1 (6 bases). The CDR3 totals 16 residues. The V end lost 2 bases, the J end lost 2 bases, and 13 bases lay between the germline ends. CDR1 and CDR2 from the germline V gene are MNHEY and SVGAGI. CDR3 DNA sequence: TGTGCCAGCAGTTACGCAGCGGGGGCGGGCAATCAGCCCCAGCATTTT. It specifies CASSYAAGAGNQPQHF.

This clone was detected a few times. The rearrangement joins TRBV25-1 to TRBJ1-3; the match to TRBD1 covers 8 bases. CDR1 and CDR2 (germline): MGHDK, SYGVNS. V lost 3 bases and J lost 3; bases outside the gene matches: 4. The CDR3 extends over 15 amino acids. CDR3 sequence (DNA): TGTGCCAGCAGTGACCCCAGGGGGCATGGAAACACCATATATTTT. This codes for CASSDPRGHGNTIYF.

V and J are TRBV10-3 and TRBJ1-6, with D possibly being TRBD1 (5 bases). The CDR3 is 13 residues long. Trimming took 7 bases from V and 4 from J, leaving 8 bases between them. The V gene's germline CDR1 is ENHRY and CDR2 SYGVKD. Here the CDR3 DNA reads TGTGCCATCACGGGGGAATATAATTCACCCCTCCACTTT. It yields the protein CAITGEYNSPLHF.

V usage is TRBV19 and J usage is TRBJ2-3, with 14 bases matching TRBD2. V dropped 5 bases and J dropped 5; count of bases not matched to a gene: 15. In germline, CDR1 is LNHDA, CDR2 SQIVND (reference sequence). This CDR3 contains 19 residues. CDR3 DNA sequence: TGTGCCAGTAGTTCTCATTTCAGACTAGCGGGAGGGCCCGGAGATACGCAGTATTTT. This translates into CASSSHFRLAGGPGDTQYF.

V and J are TRBV15 and TRBJ1-2; tentative D call: TRBD1 (5 bases). Trimming cost V 3 bases and J 2 bases, with 10 bases left between them. The CDR3 has 14 amino acids. The germline gives CDR1 LNHNV, CDR2 YYDKDF (reference sequence). CDR3 DNA sequence: TGTGCCACCAGCAGCCTCCAGGGAAACTATGGCTACACCTTC. As protein: CATSSLQGNYGYTF.

The CDR3, as DNA: TGTGCCAGCAGCTTGGCAGGGGGCATCTACGAGCAGTACTTC. Translated: CASSLAGGIYEQYF. V gene TRBV7-9 combines with J gene TRBJ2-7, with 8 bases fitting TRBD1. This CDR3 has 14 amino acids. Per the germline V gene, CDR1 is SEHNR and CDR2 is FQNEAQ (reference sequence). Germline trimming cut 3 bases from V and 3 bases from J; bases unmatched to any gene: 4.

The chain employs TRBV5-1 and TRBJ2-1; TRBD1 aligns across 10 bases. Germline V gene lookup returns CDR1 SGHRS and CDR2 YFSETQ. V lost 0 bases to trimming and J lost 5 bases; unmatched junction nucleotides: 5. The CDR3 runs to 16 residues. CDR3 sequence: CASSLGTGGFNNEQFF. In DNA form, the CDR3 reads TGCGCCAGCAGCTTGGGGACAGGGGGTTTCAACAATGAGCAGTTCTTC.